There are many counts of the clone carrying this T cell receptor beta chain. Unique molecular identifiers tagged every individual TCR cDNA molecule. TCRdb re-called the 5' RACE reads with MiXCR, one entry per CDR3 protein. Among 25,000 or so distinct CDR3 sequences listed, roughly 13% were seen once. The data were taken from a study of spatial heterogeneity in lung cancer. Germline V gene sequence: CDR1 MNHEY, CDR2 SVGEGT. V dropped 4 bases and J dropped 2 bases, with 6 bases sitting between them. The CDR3 is 13 amino acids. Time point: sample taken at primary tumor resection. Unsorted whole RNA samples from tumor, nontumor lung or frozen PBMC were sequenced. The approximately 67 donors had untreated early-stage non-small cell lung cancer.

The TCR originated in a female donor with early-stage non-small cell lung cancer. V gene TRBV6-2 or TRBV6-3 combines with J gene TRBJ2-4; D unclear. The sequencing here drew on PBMCs, taken at surgery. The DNA for the CDR3 is TGTGCCAGCAGTTTCCCTACCAAAAACATTCAGTACTTC. Translation: CASSFPTKNIQYF.